What follows are 27 T cell receptor beta chains derived from one specimen sequenced in a study of CXCR3-negative and CXCR3-positive naive CD8 T cells. TRB cDNA was prepared as libraries by UMI-labeled 5' RACE. Following a re-call of the 5' RACE reads, TCRdb has one entry per CDR3 protein and lacks DNA. Its clone listing holds under 70,000 distinct CDR3 sequences. The sequenced sample consisted of memory CD8+ T cells from blood. These receptors all come from a human donor in good health. Some clones in this sample may be carry-over from other donors' samples.

The CDR3 loop is CASSQGAQARQFF. The chain links TRBV14 to TRBJ2-1; TCRdb lists TRBD2, though no DNA is available to test this call. The CDR3 covers 13 residues. Germline CDR1 is SGHDN and CDR2 is FVKESK. Full variable domain (rest looked up from reference TRBV14 and TRBJ2-1): EAGVTQFPSHSVIEKGQTVTLRCDPISGHDNLYWYRRVMGKEIKFLLHFVKESKQDESGMPNNRFLAERTGGTYSTLKVQPAELEDSGVYFCASSQGAQARQFFGPGTRLTVL.

The chain links TRBV28 to TRBJ2-2. CDR3 length: 15 residues. Germline CDR1 and CDR2: MDHEN and SYDVKM. The CDR3: CASSPMTVDTGELFF.

The CDR3 sequence: CASSLEGGYNEQFF. This chain links TRBV5-5 with TRBJ2-1; lacking DNA, the TRBD1 call made by TCRdb goes unchecked. This CDR3 comprises 14 residues. Germline V lookup: CDR1 SGHKS, CDR2 YYEKEE (reference sequence).

The genes are TRBV4-3 and TRBJ1-6; TCRdb selects TRBD1, and the lack of DNA leaves this call unchecked. There are 15 residues in the CDR3. Per germline, CDR1 LGHNA and CDR2 YSLEER. This CDR3 is CASSQDQGGGSPLHF.

The J gene is TRBJ2-5, the V gene TRBV20-1. The germline V gene encodes CDR1 DFQATT and CDR2 SNEGSKA (reference sequence). This CDR3 region has 12 residues. This chain's CDR3 is CSANSEKETQYF.

The chain has TRBV27 and TRBJ1-1. CDR3 length equals 13 residues. CDR1 is MNHEY, CDR2 SMNVEV, per germline (reference sequence). The CDR3 loop reads CASTDDQNTEAFF.

The chain uses TRBV5-1 and TRBJ2-1; TCRdb designates TRBD2, a call that cannot be tested without DNA. This CDR3 is built from 15 residues. Germline lookup yields CDR1 SGHRS and CDR2 YFSETQ. The CDR3 reads CASSLGGLASDEQFF.

The genes are TRBV20-1 and TRBJ1-1; TCRdb outputs TRBD1, but without DNA this stays unchecked. Germline values: CDR1 DFQATT, CDR2 SNEGSKA (reference sequence). The CDR3 totals 14 residues. CDR3 protein: CSTHEDSLNTEAFF.

CDR3 protein: CSVEGGVETYEQYF. The V gene is TRBV29-1, the J gene TRBJ2-7; without DNA, the TCRdb call of TRBD2 cannot be checked. The length of the CDR3 is 14 residues. CDR1 SQVTM and CDR2 ANQGSEA come from the germline V gene.

This rearrangement joins TRBV29-1 to TRBJ1-1. This CDR3 spans 11 amino acids. CDR1 and CDR2 (germline): SQVTM, ANQGSEA. CDR3 sequence: CASRGNTEAFF.

This sequence joins TRBV29-1 and TRBJ2-5; TCRdb picks TRBD2, but there is no DNA to check that call. Germline lookup yields CDR1 SQVTM and CDR2 ANQGSEA. CDR3 size: 13 residues. CDR3 sequence: CSVEGLAYETQYF.

V usage is TRBV6-5 and J usage is TRBJ2-1. The CDR3 runs 16 residues. Germline assignment: CDR1 MNHEY and CDR2 SVGAGI. CDR3 residues: CASSYSPGGSYNEQFF.

The CDR3 loop reads CASSLAGLYEQYF. The genes are TRBV12-3 or TRBV12-4 and TRBJ2-7. CDR3 size: 13 residues.

V gene TRBV29-1 combines with J gene TRBJ1-1; there is no DNA to check the TCRdb D call of TRBD1. This CDR3 region has 13 residues. The germline V gene has CDR1 SQVTM and CDR2 ANQGSEA. CDR3 residues: CSVEPTKGAEAFF.

The chain carries TRBV20-1 and TRBJ1-1; TCRdb picks TRBD1, but there is no DNA to check that call. CDR1 is DFQATT and CDR2 is SNEGSKA in the germline V gene (reference sequence). CDR3 length equals 12 residues. CDR3 loop: CSASQGDTEAFF.

The rearrangement uses TRBV7-8 and TRBJ2-7. Germline loops: CDR1 SGHVS, CDR2 FQNEAQ. The CDR3 is 13 amino acids. CDR3: CASSRGSSYEQYF.

V gene TRBV12-3 or TRBV12-4 combines with J gene TRBJ2-1. The CDR3 sequence is 13 residues long. CDR3 amino acids: CASSLATSNEQFF.

The genes are TRBV29-1 and TRBJ1-1. The CDR3 is made up of 13 amino acids. The germline V gene encodes CDR1 SQVTM and CDR2 ANQGSEA. The CDR3 loop reads CSGEAALNTEAFF.

The CDR3 sequence is CSARDGLGGRRIGEQYF. The rearrangement joins TRBV20-1 to TRBJ2-7; the TCRdb call, TRBD1, lacks DNA for checking. The CDR3 runs 17 residues. Germline V lookup: CDR1 DFQATT, CDR2 SNEGSKA (reference sequence).

The chain links TRBV29-1 to TRBJ2-1; absent DNA, TCRdb's TRBD2 call cannot be checked. Germline V lookup: CDR1 SQVTM, CDR2 ANQGSEA. The CDR3 spans 13 residues. CDR3 protein: CSVELASYNEQFF.

The chain has TRBV12-3 or TRBV12-4 and TRBJ1-1; without DNA, the TCRdb call of TRBD1 cannot be checked. This CDR3 spans 19 amino acids. The CDR3 is CASSPTQSRTMREDTEAFF.

This chain joins TRBV6-2 or TRBV6-3 and TRBJ2-2. There are 15 residues in the CDR3. Germline CDR1 MNHEY, CDR2 SVGEGT. CDR3 residues: CASSYSSRHTGELFF.

The chain has TRBV4-1 and TRBJ2-7; checking the TCRdb D call of TRBD2 is not possible without DNA. The CDR3 runs 12 residues. Germline V lookup: CDR1 MGHRA, CDR2 YSYEKL. CDR3 amino acids: CASSPGRGEQYF.

V and J are TRBV5-6 and TRBJ2-7; TCRdb returns TRBD1, unconfirmable since there is no DNA. The length of the CDR3 is 16 residues. Germline V gene lookup returns CDR1 SGHDT and CDR2 YYEEEE. This CDR3 is CASSSFSGQGAYEQYF.

The chain has TRBV4-2 and TRBJ2-5; checking the TCRdb D call of TRBD2 is not possible without DNA. From germline, CDR1 is LGHNA and CDR2 YNFKEQ. The CDR3 loop spans 17 amino acids. The CDR3 loop is CASSQDASGGPGQTQYF.

This chain joins TRBV7-2 and TRBJ2-7; the D call from TCRdb, TRBD2, cannot be confirmed without DNA. This CDR3 is 14 amino acids long. Germline V gene data show CDR1 as SGHTA and CDR2 as FQGNSA. The CDR3 reads CASSFEGSGYEQYF.

The chain recombines TRBV7-8 with TRBJ2-2. The CDR3 is made up of 14 amino acids. The germline V gene has CDR1 SGHVS and CDR2 FQNEAQ. CDR3 loop: CASSRRANTGELFF.